This T cell receptor (beta chain) was recovered during a study of T cell repertoires in cytomegalovirus infection. A remark on this clonotype: Its antigen is as yet unknown.

The germline CDR1 and CDR2 sequences are SGHNT and YYREEE (reference sequence). The CDR3 is 19 amino acids. V shed 5 bases and J shed 2 bases, with 26 bases lying between them. TCRdb fed the reads into MiXCR, producing one record per CDR3 protein. The table shows about 890,000 distinct CDR3 sequences, with less than 40% occurring only once. This receptor was obtained from a human donor in good health (CMV status not recorded). Some clones in this sample may be carry-over from other donors' samples. This chain connects TRBV5-4 to TRBJ2-1; D possibly corresponds to TRBD1 (6 bases). The sample consisted of cultured CD8+ T cells from PBMCs, taken from culture after CMV antigen stimulation. The chain's CDR3 is CASSSIILFRDMAYNEQFF. CDR3 DNA: TGTGCCAGCAGTTCAATAATACTATTCCGGGACATGGCCTACAATGAGCAGTTCTTC.